These 18 T cell receptor beta chains share one sample of origin, sequenced in a study of cytomegalovirus exposure and HLA in healthy donors. Researchers ran the PCR with 60 Vbeta and 13 Jbeta primers. The assay was immunoSEQ multiplex PCR, and TCRdb's table has in-frame clones only and misses some. The sample shows almost 200,000 clones, approximately 85% of them seen only once. Sample: PBMCs. The receptors stem from a woman aged 45-59 years in good health and CMV-seronegative.

V and J are TRBV4-1 and TRBJ2-7; tentative D call: TRBD1 (6 bases). The CDR3 covers 14 residues. CDR1 is MGHRA, CDR2 YSYEKL, per germline. V was cut by 1 base and J by 4 bases, with 11 bases left in between. CDR3 DNA sequence: TGCGCCAGCAGCCAAGCAACAGGGTTATACGAGCAGTACTTC. Its protein product is CASSQATGLYEQYF.

This clone has just one count. The chain has TRBV7-3 and TRBJ2-1; a possible D gene is TRBD2 (5 bases). V shed 2 bases and J shed 5 bases, with 10 bases lying between them. Germline loops: CDR1 SGHTA, CDR2 FQGTGA. This CDR3 comprises 14 residues. CDR3 sequence reads: CASSLGGLNNEQFF. CDR3 in DNA: TGTGCCAGCAGCTTAGGCGGGTTAAACAATGAGCAGTTCTTC.

The chain carries TRBV27 and TRBJ2-1; 14 nucleotides align to TRBD2. The CDR3 covers 16 residues. With V trimmed by 7 bases and J by 9 bases, 11 bases remained unmatched. Germline CDR1 and CDR2: MNHEY and SMNVEV (reference sequence). CDR3 amino acids: CASKIPGTSGRGEQFF. CDR3 DNA sequence: TGTGCCAGCAAAATACCCGGGACTAGCGGGAGAGGTGAGCAGTTCTTC.

V usage is TRBV7-3 and J usage is TRBJ2-1; 9 bases fit TRBD1. The CDR3 loop spans 15 amino acids. The germline V gene encodes CDR1 SGHTA and CDR2 FQGTGA. V shed 5 bases, J shed 4 bases, and the junction held 6 bases outside the gene matches. This CDR3 is CASSKGQGTYNEQFF. Written as DNA, the CDR3 is TGTGCCAGCAGCAAAGGACAGGGGACTTACAATGAGCAGTTCTTC.

The chain carries TRBV28 and TRBJ2-3; 9 positions match TRBD2. The CDR3 has 16 residues. The V and J ends lost 4 bases and 5 bases, in that order; junction bases with no gene match: 10. Per germline, CDR1 MDHEN and CDR2 SYDVKM. Here the CDR3 reads CASSSWGSGRRDTQYF. CDR3 bases: TGTGCCAGCAGTTCTTGGGGGAGCGGGAGGAGAGATACGCAGTATTTT.

V gene TRBV5-1 combines with J gene TRBJ2-1; the match to TRBD1 covers 11 bases. V lost 4 bases and J lost 4; bases outside the gene matches: 4. CDR1 SGHRS and CDR2 YFSETQ come from the germline V gene. This CDR3 has 15 amino acids. CDR3 in amino acids: CASSGGTGGYNEQFF. The CDR3 bases are TGCGCCAGCAGCGGCGGGACAGGGGGATACAATGAGCAGTTCTTC.

A note on this clone: One junction end disagrees with the germline gene, perhaps due to a read error. This chain connects TRBV11-2 to TRBJ1-2, with a tentative D call TRBD1 (6 bases). The CDR3 spans 14 residues. From germline, CDR1 is SGHAT and CDR2 FQNNGV. CDR3 sequence reads: CACSLGGGDYGYTF. The CDR3, as DNA: TGTGCCTGCAGCCTGGGAGGGGGGGACTATGGCTACACCTTC.

V is TRBV15 and J is TRBJ2-7, with D uncertain. The germline CDR1 and CDR2 sequences are LNHNV and YYDKDF (reference sequence). The V end was cut by 0 bases, the J end by 6 bases, with 9 bases between. This CDR3 is built from 13 residues. The CDR3 sequence: CATSRDITGEQYF. The DNA for the CDR3 is TGTGCCACCAGCAGAGATATTACGGGCGAGCAGTACTTC.

The chain uses TRBV6-1 and TRBJ1-6; no reliable D call. Trimming took off 3 bases at V and 7 bases at J, with 13 bases between the two ends. CDR3 length equals 15 residues. In germline, CDR1 is MNHNS, CDR2 SASEGT. CDR3 amino acids: CASSDDFLVNSPLHF. The CDR3 coding sequence is TGTGCCAGCAGTGACGACTTCCTGGTGAATTCACCCCTCCACTTT.

The V call is TRBV27, the J call TRBJ2-2, with TRBD2 matching over 7 bases. Germline CDR1 MNHEY, CDR2 SMNVEV (reference sequence). The V and J ends lost 10 bases and 5 bases, in that order; junction bases with no gene match: 10. The CDR3 is 14 amino acids. CDR3 bases: TGTGCCACCCGGGAACTAGCGAGAACCGGGGAGCTGTTTTTT. Protein sequence: CATRELARTGELFF.

This chain's CDR3 is CASSLGALAASRTDTQYF. The CDR3, as DNA: TGTGCCAGCAGCTTAGGGGCTCTAGCGGCCTCCCGCACAGATACGCAGTATTTT. This chain joins TRBV11-2 and TRBJ2-3; TRBD2 matches 7 bases. The V gene's germline CDR1 is SGHAT and CDR2 FQNNGV. CDR3 size: 18 residues. The junction had 11 bases not matched to a gene; V was cut back by 1 base and J by 1 base.

The count of this clone is one. The rearrangement links TRBV6-5 to TRBJ2-4, with D tentatively TRBD2 (6 bases). The CDR3 has 13 residues. Germline V CDR1 and CDR2: MNHEY, SVGAGI. The V and J ends lost 6 bases and 9 bases respectively, with 15 bases between them. This CDR3 is CASSRDSSIIQYF. In DNA, the CDR3 is TGTGCCAGCAGCCGGGACTCTTCAATCATTCAGTACTTC.

This clone was counted a single time. V is TRBV19 and J is TRBJ1-1; no clear D. Per the germline V gene, CDR1 is LNHDA and CDR2 is SQIVND (reference sequence). The CDR3 loop spans 15 amino acids. Trimming took 7 bases from V and 0 from J, leaving 15 bases between them. CDR3 residues: CASNPESRMNTEAFF. For the CDR3, the DNA is TGTGCCAGTAACCCCGAGTCCAGGATGAACACTGAAGCTTTCTTT.

To note about this clone: Different DNA sequences within this sample yield the same CDR3. The genes are TRBV7-2 and TRBJ2-3, with D hard to call. V was pared by 6 bases and J by 3 bases, with 4 bases between. CDR1 and CDR2 (germline): SGHTA, FQGNSA. The CDR3 is 11 residues long. The CDR3 region is CASRLTDTQYF. The CDR3 bases are TGTGCCAGCAGACTAACAGATACGCAGTATTTT.

This chain joins TRBV5-1 and TRBJ2-3, with 9 bases matching TRBD2. CDR1 and CDR2 (germline): SGHRS, YFSETQ. CDR3 size: 15 residues. J lost 5 bases, V lost 10 bases, and 14 bases had no gene match. The CDR3 nucleotides read TGCGCCTGCTCCAGTGGGGCGGGAGGGGAAGATACGCAGTATTTT. It translates to CACSSGAGGEDTQYF.

J is TRBJ1-3 and V is TRBV27, with D possibly TRBD1 on 5 matching bases. Trimming removed 4 bases at V and 1 base at J, with 20 bases between. CDR3 size: 18 residues. Germline CDR1 MNHEY, CDR2 SMNVEV (reference sequence). The CDR3 loop is CASSSYPPTALSGNTIYF. As DNA, the CDR3 is TGTGCCAGCAGTTCCTACCCCCCGACAGCCCTTTCTGGAAACACCATATATTTT.

V is TRBV19 and J is TRBJ2-4; a weak D match, TRBD2 (6 bases). Trimming took 4 bases from V and 2 from J, leaving 18 bases between them. This CDR3 contains 17 residues. The V gene's germline CDR1 is LNHDA and CDR2 SQIVND (reference sequence). The DNA for the CDR3 is TGTGCCAGTAGTAAGGGGTCCGGGGGACTTACCAAAAACATTCAGTACTTC. It translates to CASSKGSGGLTKNIQYF.

This clone was detected only a few times. The chain has TRBV27 and TRBJ2-5; perhaps TRBD2 as D (6 bases). CDR3 length: 15 residues. The V gene lost 0 bases and the J gene lost 1 base, with 9 bases spanning the gap. The germline gives CDR1 MNHEY, CDR2 SMNVEV (reference sequence). As DNA, the CDR3 is TGTGCCAGCAGTTTATCCTGGGACTCCCAAGAGACCCAGTACTTC. Translation: CASSLSWDSQETQYF.